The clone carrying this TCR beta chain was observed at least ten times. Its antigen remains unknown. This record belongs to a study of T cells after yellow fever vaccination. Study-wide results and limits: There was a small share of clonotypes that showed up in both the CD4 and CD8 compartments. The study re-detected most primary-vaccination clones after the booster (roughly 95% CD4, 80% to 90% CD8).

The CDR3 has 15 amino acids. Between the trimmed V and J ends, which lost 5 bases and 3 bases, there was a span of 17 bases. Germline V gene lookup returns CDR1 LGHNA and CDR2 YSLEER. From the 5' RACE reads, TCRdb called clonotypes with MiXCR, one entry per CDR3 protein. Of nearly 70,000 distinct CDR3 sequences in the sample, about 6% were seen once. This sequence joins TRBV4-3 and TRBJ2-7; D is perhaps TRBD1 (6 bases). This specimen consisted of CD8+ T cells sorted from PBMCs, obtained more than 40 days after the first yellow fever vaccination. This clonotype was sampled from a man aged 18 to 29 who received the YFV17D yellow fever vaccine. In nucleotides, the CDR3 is TGCGCCAGCAGCGAGGGCCCGGGACATAACTACGAGCAGTACTTC. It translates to CASSEGPGHNYEQYF.